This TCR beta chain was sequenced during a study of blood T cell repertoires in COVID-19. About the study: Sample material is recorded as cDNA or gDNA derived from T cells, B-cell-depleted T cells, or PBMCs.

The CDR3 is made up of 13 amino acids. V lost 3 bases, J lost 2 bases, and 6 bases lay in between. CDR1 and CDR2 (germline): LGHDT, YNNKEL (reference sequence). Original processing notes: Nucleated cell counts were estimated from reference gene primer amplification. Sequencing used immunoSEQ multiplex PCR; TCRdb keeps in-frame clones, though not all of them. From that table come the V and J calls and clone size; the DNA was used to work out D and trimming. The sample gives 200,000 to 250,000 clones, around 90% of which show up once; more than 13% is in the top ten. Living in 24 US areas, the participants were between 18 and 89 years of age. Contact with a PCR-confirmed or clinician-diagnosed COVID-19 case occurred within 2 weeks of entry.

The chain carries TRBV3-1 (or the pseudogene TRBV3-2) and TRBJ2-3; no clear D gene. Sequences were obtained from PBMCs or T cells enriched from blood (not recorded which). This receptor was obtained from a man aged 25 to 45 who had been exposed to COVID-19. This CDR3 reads CASSQSLTDTQYF. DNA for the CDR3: TGTGCCAGCAGCCAGAGTCTCACAGATACGCAGTATTTT.